This record looks at one TCR beta chain sequence and its context. It has no known antigen specificity. No much larger clone exists at a distance of one base, and base qualities are not known. The data originate from a study of post-analysis software for immune sequencing data (dated by TCRdb to the mid-2010s). A note on the overall study: Recorded disease courses included relapsing-remitting, secondary progressive and progressive-relapsing multiple sclerosis, with some patients lacking subtype annotation. The patient repertoires were set against about 12 previously published healthy control repertoires from donors whose ages ranged from 6 to 25 years. A subset of samples was prepared in parallel using single-end sample barcoding, then pooled and co-amplified after Illumina adapter ligation.

Library preparation was by PCR. The run used an Illumina HiSeq 2500. Unique molecular identifiers were incorporated into TCR beta cDNA libraries to reduce PCR and sequencing biases. Approximately 500,000 cDNA molecules were obtained per 1 to 10 million input T cells, so each molecule approximated one T cell. The patient libraries were prepared and sequenced with the same protocol used for the earlier healthy control dataset. Within a given batch, samples were prepared together, multiplexed and sequenced on the same HiSeq lane. In the source study's methods: MIGEC was used to process the raw barcoded reads, and molecular identifier groups with only a single read were discarded before consensus assembly and CDR3 extraction. Clonotype tables were post-analysed with VDJtools, and diversity was normalized by down-sampling all datasets to the smallest sample size. In repertoire overlap clustering, CDR3 amino acid sequences, but not nucleotide sequences, were matched to correct batch-related cross-sample contamination. TCRdb reanalyzed the raw reads on its own, using fastp at Q25 for trimming and MiXCR for clone calling, and kept in-frame beta chains. Rows are combined by CDR3 protein, so each entry shows the most common genes and DNA. The V and J calls were determined by TCRdb, not by the authors. This sample holds approximately 730,000 distinct CDR3 sequences; approximately 44% were observed only once. Just under 5% of the sample is in the top ten clones.

Trimming takes 3 bases from V and 7 bases from J, and the germline ends sit 13 bases apart. CDR1 and CDR2, looked up from the germline V gene (reference sequence), are DFQATT and SNEGSKA. Spanning cysteine to phenylalanine, the CDR3 consists of 12 amino acids. Of all the DNA, just the CDR3 is kept, 36 bases in frame from base 1. To demonstrate the VDJtools post-analysis software, the study profiled TCR beta repertoires from the peripheral blood of 10 to 15 young patients with multiple sclerosis. Multiple sclerosis patients were children and adolescents aged about 6 to 15 years. What the study reported, not specific to this receptor: The control group was slightly older than the multiple sclerosis patient group. Direct clustering with F measure revealed strong co-clustering of samples prepared in the same batch, which led to a batch-effect correction. Four or five TRBV segments, including TRBV5-6, TRBV5-1 and TRBV20-1, were significantly more frequent in patients than controls. Multiple sclerosis patients had significantly lower normalized Chao1 diversity than controls, a result that suggests substantial peripheral T-cell clonal expansion.

This TCR was sampled from a girl aged 5-17 years with multiple sclerosis. The chain is encoded by TRBV20-1 joined to TRBJ2-7; TRBD1 is possibly the D segment (6 matching bases). Input material: blood. The CDR3 reads CSASAQGREQYF. The bases are TGCAGTGCTAGTGCACAGGGAAGGGAGCAGTACTTC.